This T cell receptor (beta chain) appears in the sequencing data of a study of shared clonotypes between healthy human individuals (TCRdb year 2020). Regarding the complete study: The cohort comprised a couple of women and a few men aged 18 to 49 years. For each donor, three plates each were used for CD4 naive and CD4 memory, two plates were used for CD8 naive, and one plate was used for CD8 memory. Per donor, leukapheresis produced somewhere between about 0.85 and 10 billion PBMCs. Blood TCR repertoires of five healthy adults were deeply sequenced to estimate repertoire size and the extent of clonotype sharing between individuals. Different laboratories and diverse techniques were used to prepare libraries and sequence TCR repertoires, to increase sequencing depth and limit assay-specific biases. Results and caveats for the whole study, not just this receptor: Compared with non-shared clonotypes, clonotypes shared by all four sorted-subset donors had higher generation probabilities. Rarefaction of sorted-subset datasets indicated incomplete sequencing despite the large sequencing depth. Estimated clonotype richness was generally larger for naive than for memory subsets. Sampling was restricted to blood, and TCR repertoires in tissues likely differ from the TCR repertoires found in blood. The small number of donors limited the genetic and exposure-history diversity represented. Sharing across several donors was observed for about 5% of naive CD4, 3.5% of naive CD8, 2% to 2.5% of memory CD4, and roughly 0.43% of memory CD8 clonotypes. Pairwise subsampling indicated that sequencing depth was expected to affect the degree of clonotype sharing among donors.

Using the deep immunoSEQ assay, TCR CDR3 regions were amplified from genomic DNA by multiplex PCR. Extracted genomic DNA from each cell subset was distributed evenly across all wells of several immunoSEQ 96-well plates, and each plate was treated as a replicate. Each replicate PCR for sorted subsets received about 210 ng genomic DNA, equal to 30,000 or so T cell genomes. The purified libraries were quantified using a Qubit 3.0 fluorometer, sized with a Bioanalyzer 2100, and then quantified again using the KAPA Library Quantification kit. Each immunoSEQ 96-well plate was sequenced on its own single-read 150-cycle Illumina NextSeq 550 flow cell. In the paper's pipeline: The immunoSEQ output contained only junctional sequences without quality scores, so filtering could not match that applied to full-length reads. Sequences were annotated with PyIR, a Python wrapper for IgBLAST v1.9, using IMGT germline references to assign V/J genes and CDR3. Reads were removed for weak V/J assignments (E-value above 1e-6), missing CDR3, stop codons, out-of-frame junctions, or ambiguous translated residues. V3J clonotypes were defined by identical inferred V gene, J gene, and CDR3 amino acid sequence. To compute the percentage overlap between repertoires, the number of shared unique clonotypes was divided by the size of the smaller repertoire. RTK rarefaction, the Chao1 estimator, and Recon v2.1 estimates of unobserved clonotypes were used to assess repertoire richness. Generation probabilities were computed with OLGA for all TCRbeta clonotypes obtained by the gDNA method from several donors. TCRdb limited this immuneACCESS table to in-frame rearrangements with V and J called. A share of clones is missing; checked studies link under half to unresolved V genes, and the rest is unexplained. The V and J calls and clone size are taken from that table; D and trimming were inferred from the DNA. The sample table records millions of clones; 85% to 95% of these occur just once. The ten largest account for 0.39% of the sample.

The CDR3 numbers 15 residues from cysteine through phenylalanine. CDR3 DNA only is kept here, 45 bases in frame from base 1. Via the germline V gene, CDR1 is MDHEN and CDR2 SYDVKM. Trimming takes 9 bases off V and 5 bases off J; junction bases not matched to a gene: 12. Turning to this clone: It has no known antigen specificity. The record has no base qualities; no much larger clone is one base away.

Donors were healthy HIV-negative adults with no recently reported acute infections or vaccinations. Every donor was a Caucasian adult living in Nashville, Tennessee, USA. CD4+ T cells were enriched through magnetic negative selection, after which naive cells were positively selected on CD45RA and the remaining negative fraction served as the memory subset. After blood collection by leukapheresis, PBMCs were isolated using Ficoll-Histopaque density gradient centrifugation and then cryopreserved in the vapor phase of liquid nitrogen. Analytical flow cytometry was used to check the purity and quantity of every magnetically sorted T cell population. From each sorted fraction, genomic DNA was isolated and quantified by UV absorbance on a Nanodrop 2000c.

Sequencing input: naive CD4+ T cells from PBMCs. The sample's cell subset or site label, decoded: CD45RA+ positively selected. The receptor was isolated from a young man in good health. Some clones in this sample may be carry-over from other donors' samples. The rearranged chain carries TRBV28 and TRBJ1-1, with 10 bases in between that match TRBD1. The base sequence is TGTGCCAGTGTTCGGACAGGGGGAATAAGGACTGAAGCTTTCTTT. Translated, it gives CASVRTGGIRTEAFF.